One and the same sample provided the 13 T cell receptor beta chains below, sequenced in a study of T cells in women clearing cervical HPV infection. Only in-frame clones appear in the TCRdb table, and some are missing; sequencing was by immunoSEQ multiplex PCR. Seen in this sample are 18,000 or so clones; the ten most common clones hold 13% to 15%. The material sequenced was blood buffy coat. These receptors originate from a woman between 18 and 69 years old with a cervical HPV16 infection that either progressed to CIN3+ or cleared (not recorded which).

Remarks on this clone: Read coverage stops 3 residues before the CDR3 terminus; the germline J gene supplies the remainder. The V gene is TRBV19, the J gene TRBJ1-4, with a possible D match to TRBD1 (5 bases). The germline gives CDR1 LNHDA, CDR2 SQIVND (reference sequence). Trimming pared 5 bases from V and 7 bases from J, leaving 14 bases between. CDR3 length: 14 residues. The CDR3 sequence is CASSPRGLGEKLFF. The covered CDR3 bases are TGTGCCAGTAGTCCGAGGGGACTCGGTGAAAAA. Together with reference TRBV19 and TRBJ1-4, the CDR3 gives the full variable domain: DGGITQSPKYLFRKEGQNVTLSCEQNLNHDAMYWYRQDPGQGLRLIYYSQIVNDFQKGDIAEGYSVSREKKESFPLTVTSAQKNPTAFYLCASSPRGLGEKLFFGSGTQLSVL.

As regards this clone: One end of the junction does not line up with germline, which may come from a read error. The CDR3 end falls 3 residues outside the read, so it is completed with the germline J gene. This CDR3 is also generated by other DNA sequences in the sample. The V and J genes are TRBV4-2 and TRBJ1-1; D uncertain. The CDR3 is 16 residues long. Germline assignment: CDR1 LGHNA and CDR2 YNFKEQ. This CDR3 is CASSRAASVLGTEAFF. Incomplete CDR3 DNA: TGCGCCAGCAGCAGAGCGGCCAGTGTTTTGGGCACTGAA.

The CDR3 here is CASSALAGVSYEQYF. The part of the CDR3 DNA that was read is TGTGCCAGCAGTGCACTAGCGGGGGTCTCCTACGAG. This chain joins TRBV12-3 or TRBV12-4 and TRBJ2-7; 11 bases agree with TRBD2. The CDR3 goes on 3 residues after the read ends, and that part is filled in from the germline J gene. With V trimmed by 5 bases and J by 0 bases, 3 bases remained unmatched. This CDR3 is built from 15 residues.

A note on this clone: The read stops 3 residues short of the end of the CDR3; the missing end is completed from the germline J gene. The chain joins TRBV29-1 to TRBJ1-3; 9 bases align to TRBD1. Losses at the gene ends were 0 bases for V and 4 bases for J; bases not matched to a gene: 4. Germline-derived CDR1 and CDR2 are SQVTM and ANQGSEA. This CDR3 spans 15 amino acids. CDR3 sequence reads: CSVEDKGQGGNTIYF. The CDR3 DNA, read in part, is TGCAGCGTTGAAGATAAGGGACAGGGAGGAAACACC.

Concerning this clone: The CDR3 is cut off 3 residues early in the read; its end comes from the germline J gene. The rearrangement links TRBV19 to TRBJ2-6, with TRBD1 identical over 12 bases. Germline values: CDR1 LNHDA, CDR2 SQIVND (reference sequence). J was trimmed by 4 bases and V by 5 bases; bases with no gene match: 18. CDR3 length: 21 amino acids. CDR3 bases read: TGTGCCAGTAGTCATACTAGGGGGACAGGGGGCGTACTCTCAGGGGCCAACGTC. Its protein product is CASSHTRGTGGVLSGANV. In full, the CDR3 is CASSHTRGTGGVLSGANVLTF.

With regard to this clone: The observed sequence ends 3 residues before the CDR3 terminus, with the missing tail filled in from the germline J gene. This chain connects TRBV29-1 to TRBJ2-5; 8 bases are shared with TRBD1. CDR1 and CDR2 from the germline V gene are SQVTM and ANQGSEA. The V gene end was trimmed by 4 bases and the J gene end by 4 bases; junction bases not matched to a gene: 14. The length of the CDR3 is 16 residues. This chain's CDR3 is CSVVDRVVGAGETQYF. Partial CDR3 DNA: TGCAGCGTTGTGGACAGGGTGGTTGGGGCAGGAGAGACC.

As for this clone: The read terminates 3 residues before the CDR3 end, so the remaining end is supplied by the germline J gene. Other DNA sequences in the sample encode the same CDR3. The chain uses TRBV18 and TRBJ2-1; 8 bases match TRBD2. CDR1 and CDR2 from the germline V gene are KGHSH and LQKENI. J lost 0 bases, V lost 6 bases, and 13 bases had no gene match. The CDR3 spans 18 residues. CDR3 bases read: TGTGCCAGCTCCCCCTTTCATAGCGGGGCGAGCTCCTACAATGAG. It yields the protein CASSPFHSGASSYNE. The entire CDR3 is CASSPFHSGASSYNEQFF.

Notes on this clone: The sequenced fragment ends 3 residues before the CDR3 boundary, so the rest is inferred from the germline J gene. V and J are TRBV20-1 and TRBJ2-7, with 9 bases that match TRBD1. The germline CDR1 and CDR2 sequences are DFQATT and SNEGSKA (reference sequence). This CDR3 has 14 amino acids. After removal of 3 bases from V and 4 bases from J, the junction contained 7 bases not matched to a gene. The CDR3 reads CSASTTGGTYEQYF. The part of the CDR3 DNA that was read is TGCAGTGCTAGTACGACAGGGGGTACATACGAG.

Details on this clone: The read halts 3 residues ahead of the CDR3 end, with the missing end drawn from the germline J gene. V usage is TRBV5-4 and J usage is TRBJ2-5; tentatively, D is TRBD1 or TRBD2 (7 bases each). CDR3 size: 14 residues. Trimming stripped 5 bases from V and 5 bases from J, with 16 bases between. The germline CDR1 and CDR2 sequences are SGHNT and YYREEE (reference sequence). Here the CDR3 reads CASSKTGEGETQYF. CDR3 DNA (partial): TGTGCCAGCAGTAAAACAGGGGAGGGCGAGACC.

Note on this clone: The read falls 3 residues short of the CDR3 end, and the missing part is taken from the germline J gene. The chain joins TRBV24-1 to TRBJ2-5, with D possibly TRBD1 on 6 matching bases. V was cut by 4 bases and J by 4 bases, with 18 bases left in between. This CDR3 spans 16 amino acids. Germline loops: CDR1 KGHDR, CDR2 SFDVKD. The CDR3 DNA, read in part, is TGTGCCACCAGTGACCATACAGGGATACAGGGAGAGACC. It encodes CATSDHTGIQGET. The entire CDR3 protein is CATSDHTGIQGETQYF.

A note on this clone: Read data end 3 residues before the CDR3 end; the end is taken from the germline J gene. This chain links TRBV20-1 with TRBJ2-1; tentative D call: TRBD2 (6 bases). Trimming left V 0 bases short and J 9 bases short, with 21 bases between. The CDR3 consists of 16 residues. Germline V lookup: CDR1 DFQATT, CDR2 SNEGSKA (reference sequence). CDR3 protein: CSARESGLGLVSEQFF. The covered CDR3 bases are TGCAGTGCTAGAGAGTCGGGACTGGGGTTAGTTAGTGAG.

Points on this clone: The read stops 3 residues short of the end of the CDR3; the missing end is completed from the germline J gene. The rearrangement links TRBV11-1 to TRBJ2-1; D gene uncertain. The V end was cut by 2 bases, the J end by 9 bases, with 8 bases between. The CDR3 totals 12 residues. Germline V gives CDR1 SGHAT, CDR2 FQDESV (reference sequence). This CDR3 is CASSLSRSEQFF. Partial CDR3 DNA: TGTGCCAGCAGCTTATCCCGCAGTGAG.

For this clone: The read finishes 3 residues shy of the CDR3 end, and the germline J gene is used to complete it. This chain joins TRBV23-1 and TRBJ1-3, with 7 bases aligning to TRBD1. TRBV23-1 is an ORF for which the function is uncertain. This CDR3 has 18 residues. The trim removed 0 bases at V and 0 bases at J, leaving 8 bases unmatched. The CDR3 DNA, read in part, is TGCGCCAGCAGTCAATCGCCGCAGGGGGTGATCTCTGGAAACACC. Protein sequence: CASSQSPQGVISGNT. The full CDR3 protein reads CASSQSPQGVISGNTIYF.